This T cell receptor (beta chain) was captured by sequencing in a study of immune heterogeneity within non-small cell lung tumors. On the study more broadly: The tumor set comprised a few squamous cell carcinomas and nine to ten non-squamous carcinomas (plus 1 not otherwise specified).

The study, taken as a whole, reports: In tumor regions, T-cell clonality showed a moderate but significant correlation with local tumor mutational burden (R around 0.35). Individual patients had largely distinct high-frequency T-cell receptor beta clonotypes. Recurring identical dominant CDR3 beta clonotypes were observed across tumor sites within a patient, together with site-unique high-frequency clones.

By share, this clonotype ranks as medium-sized. Its antigen is undetermined. TCR beta CDR3 was amplified by multiplex PCR, first round 10 to 11 cycles, 32 V and 13 J primers. MiXCR, run by TCRdb on the multiplex PCR reads, gives a single entry per CDR3 protein. This sample has 6,000 to 8,500 distinct CDR3 sequences, with roughly a fifth found just once. Samples each supplied 600 ng of bulk tumor genomic DNA as template. In surgery, several biopsies were collected from each primary tumor at widely spaced sites. Curative surgery was performed on patients who had untreated, newly diagnosed non-small cell lung cancer. The CDR3 consists of 16 residues. Germline V gives CDR1 DFQATT, CDR2 SNEGSKA (reference sequence). The trim removed 0 bases at V and 6 bases at J, leaving 13 bases unmatched.

Sequencing was carried out using lung tumor tissue. The sequence derives from a man in his sixties with non-small cell lung cancer. The V and J genes are TRBV20-1 and TRBJ2-7; 8 positions match TRBD2. The CDR3 is CSARDSRAGAFSEQYF. The CDR3 DNA reads as TGCAGTGCTAGAGATTCACGAGCGGGAGCTTTCTCCGAGCAGTACTTC.